This T cell receptor beta chain appears in the sequencing data of a study of shared clonotypes between healthy human individuals. Study-wide results and limits: Rarefaction gave evidence that sorted-subset sequencing remained incomplete despite large depth.

This clone was observed a handful of times. Its antigen remains unknown. The same CDR3 arises from other DNA sequences in this sample as well. Profiled with immunoSEQ multiplex PCR; TCRdb holds only in-frame clones, not every one. Of about 960,000 clones in the sample, approximately 80% were seen once. Sequencing was done on a sample of memory CD4+ T cells sorted from blood. Regarding subset: CD45RA-negative fraction. The sequence was collected from a man aged 18 to 30 in good health.

Here the CDR3 reads CASSKQYTGELFF. Here the CDR3 DNA reads TGTGCCAGCAGCAAACAGTACACCGGGGAGCTGTTTTTT. The V gene is TRBV5-6, the J gene TRBJ2-2; D remains unclear. V was cut by 4 bases and J by 3 bases, with 7 bases left in between. Germline V gene lookup returns CDR1 SGHDT and CDR2 YYEEEE. The CDR3 contains 13 residues. Filled out from reference TRBV5-6 and TRBJ2-2, the complete variable domain reads DAGVTQSPTHLIKTRGQQVTLRCSPKSGHDTVSWYQQALGQGPQFIFQYYEEEERQRGNFPDRFSGHQFPNYSSELNVNALLLGDSALYLCASSKQYTGELFFGEGSRLTVL.